This T cell receptor beta chain originates from a study of OX40 agonist ivuxolimab in advanced cancers. Study context: Ivuxolimab, which is an agonistic anti-OX40 (CD134) antibody, was administered to the patients. Patients with hepatocellular carcinoma, melanoma, renal cell or head and neck cancer made up the dose-escalation patients. General study findings and limits: Clonal expansion was seen in CD4+ and CD8+ blood T cells by week 6 at 0.1 to 3.0 mg/kg.

On this clone: Its specificity is unknown.

Some clones are missing from TCRdb's copy, which holds only in-frame ones; the method was immunoSEQ multiplex PCR. Among approximately 15,000 clones, 65% to 90% were seen once, and the ten largest hold 15% to 20%. Sequencing used CD4+ or CD8+ T cells sorted from blood, obtained in a trial of the OX40 agonist ivuxolimab. The TCR was taken from an adult with an advanced solid tumor such as melanoma, head and neck, liver or kidney cancer.

The CDR3 nucleotides are TGTGCCAGCAGTTTAGGGGGGACTAGCGATCCGTTGTATACGCAGTATTTT. This gives the protein CASSLGGTSDPLYTQYF. This chain connects TRBV27 to TRBJ2-3, with 10 bases identical to TRBD2. Unmatched junction bases numbered 12, after V lost 2 bases and J lost 7 bases. Per the germline V gene, CDR1 is MNHEY and CDR2 is SMNVEV (reference sequence). The CDR3 is 17 residues long.